This T cell receptor beta chain comes out of a study of shared clonotypes between healthy human individuals. Whole-study findings and limits: Investigators expected sequencing depth to affect clonotype sharing among donors.

In germline, CDR1 is SGHDN, CDR2 FVKESK. The junction had 7 bases not matched to a gene; V was cut back by 6 bases and J by 4 bases. The CDR3 has 14 residues. Samples underwent the assay at deep level. Original handling: ImmunoSEQ output lacked quality scores and full-length reads, limiting matched filtering. Generated by immunoSEQ multiplex PCR, the TCRdb table keeps only in-frame clones and is missing some. From that table come the V and J calls and clone size; the DNA was used to work out D and trimming. The repertoire holds about 490,000 clones, with about 82% as singletons. This clone was recorded at least ten times. What it binds is not known.

Sequenced sample: PBMCs. The clonotype originates from a woman aged 40 to 50 in good health. Some clones in this sample may be carry-over from other donors' samples. The chain is built from TRBV14 and TRBJ1-2, with 8 bases that match TRBD1. The CDR3 sequence is CASSRGQGFYGYTF. CDR3 coding DNA: TGTGCCAGCAGTCGCGGACAGGGCTTCTATGGCTACACCTTC.